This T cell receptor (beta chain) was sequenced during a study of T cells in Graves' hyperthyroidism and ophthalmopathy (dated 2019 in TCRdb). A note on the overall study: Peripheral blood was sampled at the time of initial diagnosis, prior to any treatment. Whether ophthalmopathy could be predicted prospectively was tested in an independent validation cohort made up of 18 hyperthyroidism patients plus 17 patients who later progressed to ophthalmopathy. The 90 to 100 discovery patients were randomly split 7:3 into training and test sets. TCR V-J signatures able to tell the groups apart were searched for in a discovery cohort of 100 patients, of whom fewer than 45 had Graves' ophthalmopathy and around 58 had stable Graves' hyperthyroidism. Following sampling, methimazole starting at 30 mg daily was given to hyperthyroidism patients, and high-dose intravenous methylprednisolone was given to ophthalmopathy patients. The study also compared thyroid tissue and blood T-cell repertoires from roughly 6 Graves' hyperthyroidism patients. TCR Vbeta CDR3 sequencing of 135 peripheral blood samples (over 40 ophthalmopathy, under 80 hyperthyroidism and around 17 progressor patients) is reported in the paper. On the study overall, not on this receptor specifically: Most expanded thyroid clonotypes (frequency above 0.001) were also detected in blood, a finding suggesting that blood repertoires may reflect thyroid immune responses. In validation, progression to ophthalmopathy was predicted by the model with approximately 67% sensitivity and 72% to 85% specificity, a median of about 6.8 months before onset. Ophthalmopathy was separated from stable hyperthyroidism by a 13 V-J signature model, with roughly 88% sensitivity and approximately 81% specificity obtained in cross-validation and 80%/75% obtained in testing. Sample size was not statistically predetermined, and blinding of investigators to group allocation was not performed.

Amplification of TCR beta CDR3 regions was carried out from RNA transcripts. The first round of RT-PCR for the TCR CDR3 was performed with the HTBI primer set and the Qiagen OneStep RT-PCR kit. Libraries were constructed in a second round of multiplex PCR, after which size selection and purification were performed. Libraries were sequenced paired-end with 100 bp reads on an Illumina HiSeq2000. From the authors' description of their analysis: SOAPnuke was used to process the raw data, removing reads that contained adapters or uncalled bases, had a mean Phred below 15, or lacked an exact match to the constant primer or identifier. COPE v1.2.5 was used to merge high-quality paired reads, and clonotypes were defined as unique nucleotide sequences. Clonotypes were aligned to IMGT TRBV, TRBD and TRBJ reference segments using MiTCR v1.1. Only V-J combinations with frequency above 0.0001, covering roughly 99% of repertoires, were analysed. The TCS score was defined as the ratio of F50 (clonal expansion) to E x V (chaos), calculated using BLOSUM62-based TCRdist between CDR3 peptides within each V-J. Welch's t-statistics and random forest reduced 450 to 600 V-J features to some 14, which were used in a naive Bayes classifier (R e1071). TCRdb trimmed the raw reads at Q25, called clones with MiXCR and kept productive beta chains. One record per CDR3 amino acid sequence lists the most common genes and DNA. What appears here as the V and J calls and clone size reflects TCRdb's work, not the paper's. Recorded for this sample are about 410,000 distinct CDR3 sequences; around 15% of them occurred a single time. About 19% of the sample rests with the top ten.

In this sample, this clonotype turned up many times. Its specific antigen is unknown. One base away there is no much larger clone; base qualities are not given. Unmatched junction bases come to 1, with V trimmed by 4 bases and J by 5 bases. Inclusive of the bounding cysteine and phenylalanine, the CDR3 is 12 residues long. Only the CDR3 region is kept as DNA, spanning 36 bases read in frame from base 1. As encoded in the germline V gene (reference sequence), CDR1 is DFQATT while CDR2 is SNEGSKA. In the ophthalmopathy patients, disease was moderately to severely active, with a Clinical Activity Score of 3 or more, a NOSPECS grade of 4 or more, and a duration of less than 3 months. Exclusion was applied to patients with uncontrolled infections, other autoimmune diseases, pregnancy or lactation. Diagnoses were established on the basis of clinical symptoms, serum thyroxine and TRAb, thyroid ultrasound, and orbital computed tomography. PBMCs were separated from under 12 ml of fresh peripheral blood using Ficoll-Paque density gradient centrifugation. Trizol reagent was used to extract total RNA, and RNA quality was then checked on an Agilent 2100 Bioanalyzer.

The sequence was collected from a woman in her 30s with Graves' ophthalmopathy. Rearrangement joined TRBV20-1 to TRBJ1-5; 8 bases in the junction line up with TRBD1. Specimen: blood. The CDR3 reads CSAMGQDQPQHF. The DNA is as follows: TGCAGTGCTATGGGACAGGATCAGCCCCAGCATTTT.